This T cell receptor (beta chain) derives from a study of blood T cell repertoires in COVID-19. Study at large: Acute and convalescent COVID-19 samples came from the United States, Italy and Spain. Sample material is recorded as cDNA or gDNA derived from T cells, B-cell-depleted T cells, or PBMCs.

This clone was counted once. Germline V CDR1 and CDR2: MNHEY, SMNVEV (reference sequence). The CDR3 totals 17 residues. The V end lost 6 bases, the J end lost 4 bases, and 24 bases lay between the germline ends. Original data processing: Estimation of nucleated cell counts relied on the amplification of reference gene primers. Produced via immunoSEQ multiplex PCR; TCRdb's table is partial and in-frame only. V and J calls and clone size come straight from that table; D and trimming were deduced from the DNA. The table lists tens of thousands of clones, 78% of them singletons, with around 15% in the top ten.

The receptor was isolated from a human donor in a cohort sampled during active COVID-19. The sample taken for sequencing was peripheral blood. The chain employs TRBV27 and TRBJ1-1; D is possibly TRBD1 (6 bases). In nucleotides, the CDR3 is TGTGCCAGCAGCCCCCCTGGACCCGTACCCAGGGGCACTGAAGCTTTCTTT. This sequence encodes CASSPPGPVPRGTEAFF.